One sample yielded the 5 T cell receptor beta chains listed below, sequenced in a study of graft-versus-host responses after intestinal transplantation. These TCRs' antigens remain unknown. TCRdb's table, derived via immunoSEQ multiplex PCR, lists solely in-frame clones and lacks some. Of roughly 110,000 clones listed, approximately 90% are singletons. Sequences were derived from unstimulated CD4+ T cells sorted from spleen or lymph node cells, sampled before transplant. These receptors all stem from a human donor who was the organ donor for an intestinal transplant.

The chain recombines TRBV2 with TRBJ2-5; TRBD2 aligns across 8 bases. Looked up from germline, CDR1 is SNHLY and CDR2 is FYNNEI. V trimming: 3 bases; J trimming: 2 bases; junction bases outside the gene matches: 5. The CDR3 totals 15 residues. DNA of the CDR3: TGTGCCAGCAGTGATTTCGGGGGGGCGCAAGAGACCCAGTACTTC. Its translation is CASSDFGGAQETQYF.

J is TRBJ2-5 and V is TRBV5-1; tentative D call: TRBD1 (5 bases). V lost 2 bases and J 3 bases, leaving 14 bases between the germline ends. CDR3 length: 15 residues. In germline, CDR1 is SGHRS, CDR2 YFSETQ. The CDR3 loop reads CASSFRGAREETQYF. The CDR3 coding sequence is TGCGCCAGCAGCTTTCGTGGGGCCAGGGAAGAGACCCAGTACTTC.

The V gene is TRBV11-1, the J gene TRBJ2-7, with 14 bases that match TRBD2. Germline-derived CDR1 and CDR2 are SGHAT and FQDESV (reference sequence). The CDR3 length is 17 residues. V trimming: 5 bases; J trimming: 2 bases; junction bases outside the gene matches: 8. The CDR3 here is CASSTGTSGGYTYEQYF. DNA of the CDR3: TGTGCCAGCAGCACTGGGACTAGCGGGGGATATACCTACGAGCAGTACTTC. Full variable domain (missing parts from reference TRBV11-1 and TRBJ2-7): EAEVAQSPRYKITEKSQAVAFWCDPISGHATLYWYRQILGQGPELLVQFQDESVVDDSQLPKDRFSAERLKGVDSTLKIQPAELGDSAMYLCASSTGTSGGYTYEQYFGPGTRLTVT.

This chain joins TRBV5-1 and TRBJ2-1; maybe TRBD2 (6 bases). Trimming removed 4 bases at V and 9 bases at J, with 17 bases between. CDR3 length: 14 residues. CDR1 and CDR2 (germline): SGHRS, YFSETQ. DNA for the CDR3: TGCGCCAGCAGCGGTAGCGGAACAGCCGGTGAGCAGTTCTTC. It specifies CASSGSGTAGEQFF. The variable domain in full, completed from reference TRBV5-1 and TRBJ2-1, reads KAGVTQTPRYLIKTRGQQVTLSCSPISGHRSVSWYQQTPGQGLQFLFEYFSETQRNKGNFPGRFSGRQFSNSRSEMNVSTLELGDSALYLCASSGSGTAGEQFFGPGTRLTVL.

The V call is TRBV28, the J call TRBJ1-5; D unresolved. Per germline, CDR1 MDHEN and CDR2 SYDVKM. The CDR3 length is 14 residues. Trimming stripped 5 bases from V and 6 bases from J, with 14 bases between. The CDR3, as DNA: TGTGCCAGCAGTAGAGGGTTCCTGGGTCAGCCCCAGCATTTT. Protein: CASSRGFLGQPQHF.